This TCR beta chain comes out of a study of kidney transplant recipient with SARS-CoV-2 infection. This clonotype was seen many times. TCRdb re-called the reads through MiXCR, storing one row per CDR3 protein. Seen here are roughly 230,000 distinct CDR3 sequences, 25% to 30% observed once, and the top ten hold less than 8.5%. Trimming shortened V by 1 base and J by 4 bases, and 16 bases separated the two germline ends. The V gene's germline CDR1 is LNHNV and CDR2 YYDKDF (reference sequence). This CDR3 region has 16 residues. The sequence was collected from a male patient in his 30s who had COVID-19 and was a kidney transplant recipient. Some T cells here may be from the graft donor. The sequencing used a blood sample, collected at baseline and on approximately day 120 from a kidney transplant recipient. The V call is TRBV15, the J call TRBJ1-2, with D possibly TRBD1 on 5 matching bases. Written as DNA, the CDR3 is TGTGCCACCAGCAGAGTGTCGGGCAGGGAGGCCTATGGCTACACCTTC. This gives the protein CATSRVSGREAYGYTF.